The 27 T cell receptor beta chains given below trace back to one sample, sequenced in a study of T cell changes during pregnancy in multiple sclerosis (dated by TCRdb to the late 2010s). Libraries were constructed by the immunoSEQ multiplex PCR assay. TCRdb mirrors the immuneACCESS table, restricted to in-frame sequences. Some clones are absent from its copies; in checked studies, under half trace to an unresolved V gene, and the reason for the others is unknown. The sample table shows 70,000 or so clones, and roughly nine tenths are seen once. The biggest ten clones account for roughly 0.7% of the sample. The input for sequencing was peripheral blood, taken in the third trimester of pregnancy. The receptors were sampled from a female donor in good health, enrolled as a control in a pregnancy study.

The chain couples TRBV5-6 to TRBJ2-2; D unclear. The CDR3 length is 15 residues. CDR1 is SGHDT, CDR2 YYEEEE, per germline. V dropped 4 bases and J dropped 1 base, with 11 bases sitting between them. For the CDR3, the DNA is TGTGCCAGCAGCCCACTGCAAAGGAACACCGGGGAGCTGTTTTTT. This gives the protein CASSPLQRNTGELFF. Combining the CDR3 with reference TRBV5-6 and TRBJ2-2 gives the whole variable domain DAGVTQSPTHLIKTRGQQVTLRCSPKSGHDTVSWYQQALGQGPQFIFQYYEEEERQRGNFPDRFSGHQFPNYSSELNVNALLLGDSALYLCASSPLQRNTGELFFGEGSRLTVL.

The rearrangement joins TRBV29-1 to TRBJ2-1, with D tentatively TRBD2 (6 bases). Trimming removed 7 bases from V and 9 bases from J, with 22 bases in between. Germline V CDR1 and CDR2: SQVTM, ANQGSEA. The CDR3 is made up of 14 amino acids. CDR3 in amino acids: CSERGGAALGEQFF. The CDR3 coding sequence is TGCAGCGAGAGGGGCGGGGCAGCCCTAGGTGAGCAGTTCTTC.

The chain uses TRBV7-8 and TRBJ2-3; the match to TRBD2 covers 13 bases. Unmatched junction bases numbered 4, after V lost 5 bases and J lost 2 bases. This CDR3 comprises 16 residues. Germline values: CDR1 SGHVS, CDR2 FQNEAQ. The CDR3 coding sequence is TGTGCCAGCAGCCCGGGACTAGCGGGGATCACAGATACGCAGTATTTT. This encodes CASSPGLAGITDTQYF.

This clone was counted a single time. The V call is TRBV7-9, the J call TRBJ2-1; 7 positions match TRBD1. Per germline, CDR1 SEHNR and CDR2 FQNEAQ (reference sequence). The length of the CDR3 is 12 residues. Trimming cost V 3 bases and J 9 bases; bases outside gene matches: 2. CDR3: CASSLGQPEQFF. The CDR3 DNA sequence: TGTGCCAGCAGCTTGGGACAGCCTGAGCAGTTCTTC.

The chain carries TRBV18 and TRBJ1-1, with a possible D match to TRBD1 (6 bases). Trimming shortened V by 1 base and J by 3 bases, and 15 bases separated the two germline ends. The CDR3 sequence is 16 residues long. Germline CDR1 is KGHSH and CDR2 is LQKENI. CDR3: CASSPLQGTSYTEAFF. The CDR3 DNA reads TGTGCCAGCTCACCACTACAGGGTACCTCGTACACTGAAGCTTTCTTT. Full variable domain (outside the CDR3, taken from reference TRBV18 and TRBJ1-1): NAGVMQNPRHLVRRRGQEARLRCSPMKGHSHVYWYRQLPEEGLKFMVYLQKENIIDESGMPKERFSAEFPKEGPSILRIQQVVRGDSAAYFCASSPLQGTSYTEAFFGQGTRLTVV.

This rearrangement joins TRBV6-5 to TRBJ2-7; 8 nucleotides agree with TRBD1. The CDR3 contains 14 residues. With 5 bases clipped from V and 4 bases from J, the junction kept 7 bases outside the gene matches. The germline gives CDR1 MNHEY, CDR2 SVGAGI. This CDR3 is CASSPNGQGYEQYF. CDR3 nucleotide sequence: TGTGCCAGCAGTCCTAACGGACAGGGTTACGAGCAGTACTTC.

V gene TRBV7-6 combines with J gene TRBJ1-2, with D uncertain. The V end was cut by 5 bases, the J end by 1 base, with 8 bases between. Per the germline V gene, CDR1 is SGHVS and CDR2 is FNYEAQ. The CDR3 is 13 amino acids. The CDR3 nucleotides read TGTGCCAGCAGCCCCGGACTTAACTATGGCTACACCTTC. Translation gives CASSPGLNYGYTF.

The rearrangement uses TRBV18 and TRBJ1-5; 8 nucleotides line up with TRBD1. CDR3 length: 17 residues. J was trimmed by 0 bases and V by 6 bases; bases with no gene match: 10. From germline, CDR1 is KGHSH and CDR2 LQKENI. CDR3 sequence (DNA): TGTGCCAGCTCGCGTGGGACAGGTCGATATAGCAATCAGCCCCAGCATTTT. Translating gives CASSRGTGRYSNQPQHF.

This clone was counted once. The gene calls are TRBV11-2 and TRBJ1-2; D is unclear. V lost 5 bases and J 0 bases, leaving 16 bases between the germline ends. CDR1 is SGHAT and CDR2 is FQNNGV in the germline V gene. The CDR3 has 16 amino acids. DNA for the CDR3: TGTGCCAGCAGCCCCCTTGCTCGGGGAGCTAACTATGGCTACACCTTC. Translation gives CASSPLARGANYGYTF.

V and J are TRBV2 and TRBJ1-6; possibly TRBD1 for D (5 bases). Trimming removed 6 bases at V and 7 bases at J, with 10 bases between. The CDR3 has 13 residues. Looked up from germline, CDR1 is SNHLY and CDR2 is FYNNEI. CDR3 nucleotide sequence: TGTGCCAGCAGGGGACTATCGAATTCACCCCTCCACTTT. Residues: CASRGLSNSPLHF.

With respect to this clone: The sample contains more than one DNA sequence encoding this CDR3. The chain couples TRBV5-4 to TRBJ2-7; 8 bases map to TRBD1. Germline CDR1 SGHNT, CDR2 YYREEE (reference sequence). The CDR3 extends over 15 amino acids. V trimming: 0 bases; J trimming: 2 bases; junction bases outside the gene matches: 4. In DNA form, the CDR3 reads TGTGCCAGCAGCTTGGCCGGGACAGGAACCTACGAGCAGTACTTC. Residues: CASSLAGTGTYEQYF. Full variable domain (missing parts from reference TRBV5-4 and TRBJ2-7): ETGVTQSPTHLIKTRGQQVTLRCSSQSGHNTVSWYQQALGQGPQFIFQYYREEENGRGNFPPRFSGLQFPNYSSELNVNALELDDSALYLCASSLAGTGTYEQYFGPGTRLTVT.

The gene calls are TRBV6-5 and TRBJ1-2; 8 bases are a match to TRBD1. Germline V gene data show CDR1 as MNHEY and CDR2 as SVGAGI. This CDR3 has 14 residues. V trimming: 7 bases; J trimming: 7 bases; junction bases outside the gene matches: 11. As DNA, the CDR3 is TGTGCCAGCACCCCCTCGGGACAGGCGCGTGGCTACACCTTC. As protein: CASTPSGQARGYTF.

The chain has TRBV9 and TRBJ1-6; 8 bases are a match to TRBD1. The germline V gene has CDR1 SGDLS and CDR2 YYNGEE. Trimming cost V 0 bases and J 6 bases; bases outside gene matches: 2. The CDR3 covers 15 residues. CDR3 protein: CASSVAGQVNSPLHF. The CDR3 coding sequence is TGTGCCAGCAGCGTAGCGGGACAGGTTAATTCACCCCTCCACTTT. Using reference TRBV9 and TRBJ1-6 for the parts outside the CDR3, the full variable domain is DSGVTQTPKHLITATGQRVTLRCSPRSGDLSVYWYQQSLDQGLQFLIQYYNGEERAKGNILERFSAQQFPDLHSELNLSSLELGDSALYFCASSVAGQVNSPLHFGNGTRLTVT.

The rearrangement joins TRBV6-4 to TRBJ2-3; 10 bases match TRBD2. Germline CDR1 and CDR2: MRHNA and SNTAGT. The CDR3 runs to 16 residues. J was trimmed by 2 bases and V by 3 bases; bases with no gene match: 5. Here the CDR3 reads CASSEEAGGPTDTQYF. The DNA for the CDR3 is TGTGCCAGCAGTGAAGAAGCGGGAGGGCCCACAGATACGCAGTATTTT.

This clone has only a few counts. The J gene is TRBJ1-5, the V gene TRBV28; 9 nucleotides agree with TRBD1. Germline V gene sequence: CDR1 MDHEN, CDR2 SYDVKM. The CDR3 spans 16 residues. V trimming: 5 bases; J trimming: 11 bases; junction bases outside the gene matches: 16. CDR3 amino acids: CASSHPPGQGHKSQHF. CDR3 nucleotides: TGTGCCAGCAGTCACCCCCCGGGACAGGGTCATAAGTCCCAGCATTTT.

The chain uses TRBV7-7 and TRBJ2-2; perhaps TRBD2 as D (6 bases). The V end was cut by 6 bases, the J end by 5 bases, with 19 bases between. This CDR3 spans 16 amino acids. The V gene's germline CDR1 is SSHAT and CDR2 FNYEAQ (reference sequence). CDR3 amino acids: CASSIGAGEGTGELFF. The CDR3 DNA follows: TGTGCCAGCAGTATAGGAGCGGGCGAGGGAACCGGGGAGCTGTTTTTT.

A single count supports this clone. CDR3 sequence (DNA): TGCGCCAGCAGCTTGGCGGACACCATATATTTT. It translates to CASSLADTIYF. The chain has TRBV5-1 and TRBJ1-3; D not certain. Trimming left V 0 bases short and J 8 bases short, with 3 bases between. The CDR3 is 11 residues long. Looked up from germline, CDR1 is SGHRS and CDR2 is YFSETQ. The full variable domain, in which reference TRBV5-1 and TRBJ1-3 provide the parts outside the CDR3, is KAGVTQTPRYLIKTRGQQVTLSCSPISGHRSVSWYQQTPGQGLQFLFEYFSETQRNKGNFPGRFSGRQFSNSRSEMNVSTLELGDSALYLCASSLADTIYFGEGSWLTVV.

This chain uses TRBV11-3 with TRBJ2-3, with a possible D match to TRBD2 (5 bases). Germline V gives CDR1 SGHNT, CDR2 YENEEA. Trimming left V 1 base short and J 4 bases short, with 12 bases between. The CDR3 spans 15 residues. The CDR3 is CASSLGLEGPDTQYF. The CDR3, as DNA: TGTGCCAGCAGCTTAGGCCTAGAGGGCCCAGATACGCAGTATTTT.

The J gene is TRBJ1-3, the V gene TRBV28; no reliable D call. From germline, CDR1 is MDHEN and CDR2 SYDVKM. Trimming removed 3 bases at V and 4 bases at J, with 7 bases between. The length of the CDR3 is 13 residues. CDR3 nucleotide sequence: TGTGCCAGCAGTTTTGGGCAGGGAAACACCATATATTTT. This codes for CASSFGQGNTIYF.

This chain uses TRBV5-6 with TRBJ2-7, with D possibly TRBD2 on 6 matching bases. Trimming removed 4 bases at V and 1 base at J, with 12 bases between. Looked up from germline, CDR1 is SGHDT and CDR2 is YYEEEE. The CDR3 is 14 amino acids. The CDR3 protein is CASSVGGVSYEQYF. The CDR3 DNA follows: TGTGCCAGCAGCGTTGGAGGGGTTTCCTACGAGCAGTACTTC.

The V and J genes are TRBV7-2 and TRBJ1-2; unclear D gene. Germline V gene data show CDR1 as SGHTA and CDR2 as FQGNSA. Trimming removed 3 bases at V and 5 bases at J, with 7 bases between. The CDR3 contains 12 residues. CDR3 sequence: CASSFNSYGYTF. The CDR3 DNA is TGTGCCAGCAGCTTTAACAGTTATGGCTACACCTTC.

The chain couples TRBV30 to TRBJ1-4; D might be TRBD1 (5 bases). V lost 1 base, J lost 12 bases, and 12 bases lay in between. The CDR3 has 12 residues. Germline V gene data show CDR1 as GTSNPN and CDR2 as SVGIG (reference sequence). Written as DNA, the CDR3 is TGTGCCTGGAGTGACCCACGGGGGGAACTGTTTTTT. Protein product: CAWSDPRGELFF.

This chain joins TRBV4-2 and TRBJ1-2; TRBD1 matches 7 bases. Germline V lookup: CDR1 LGHNA, CDR2 YNFKEQ. Trimming cost V 4 bases and J 4 bases; bases outside gene matches: 15. The CDR3 runs to 17 residues. The CDR3 region has the DNA TGTGCCAGCAGCCGAGGCGAACAGGGGCCTCCCGTCTATGGCTACACCTTC. Translation gives CASSRGEQGPPVYGYTF.

The V gene is TRBV28, the J gene TRBJ1-2; no clear D gene. The CDR3 is 13 amino acids. Germline V gene data show CDR1 as MDHEN and CDR2 as SYDVKM. V was clipped by 6 bases and J by 0 bases, with 8 bases between them. This chain's CDR3 is CASSPSTNYGYTF. The CDR3 bases are TGTGCCAGCAGCCCGTCTACTAACTATGGCTACACCTTC.

This sequence joins TRBV14 and TRBJ2-1; TRBD2 aligns across 7 bases. Germline loops: CDR1 SGHDN, CDR2 FVKESK. V was clipped by 0 bases and J by 0 bases; unmatched bases: 14. The CDR3 is 20 amino acids. This chain's CDR3 is CASSQDGSGRAGNSYNEQFF. CDR3 DNA sequence: TGTGCCAGCAGCCAAGATGGTTCGGGGAGGGCAGGGAACTCCTACAATGAGCAGTTCTTC.

The genes are TRBV7-6 and TRBJ2-2; 13 positions agree with TRBD2. This CDR3 has 21 residues. The J segment lost 2 bases and the V segment lost 6 bases, leaving 18 bases of the junction unmatched. Germline V CDR1 and CDR2: SGHVS, FNYEAQ. For the CDR3, the DNA is TGTGCCAGCAGGCCCGCGGACAGGGGGACTAGCGGGACTACTAACACCGGGGAGCTGTTTTTT. It codes for CASRPADRGTSGTTNTGELFF.

This chain joins TRBV18 and TRBJ1-4; 8 bases are a match to TRBD1. CDR1 and CDR2 from the germline V gene are KGHSH and LQKENI. V trimming: 6 bases; J trimming: 8 bases; junction bases outside the gene matches: 5. The CDR3 has 13 amino acids. CDR3 amino acids: CASSPGGREKLFF. As DNA, the CDR3 is TGTGCCAGCTCCCCAGGGGGCAGGGAAAAACTGTTTTTT.